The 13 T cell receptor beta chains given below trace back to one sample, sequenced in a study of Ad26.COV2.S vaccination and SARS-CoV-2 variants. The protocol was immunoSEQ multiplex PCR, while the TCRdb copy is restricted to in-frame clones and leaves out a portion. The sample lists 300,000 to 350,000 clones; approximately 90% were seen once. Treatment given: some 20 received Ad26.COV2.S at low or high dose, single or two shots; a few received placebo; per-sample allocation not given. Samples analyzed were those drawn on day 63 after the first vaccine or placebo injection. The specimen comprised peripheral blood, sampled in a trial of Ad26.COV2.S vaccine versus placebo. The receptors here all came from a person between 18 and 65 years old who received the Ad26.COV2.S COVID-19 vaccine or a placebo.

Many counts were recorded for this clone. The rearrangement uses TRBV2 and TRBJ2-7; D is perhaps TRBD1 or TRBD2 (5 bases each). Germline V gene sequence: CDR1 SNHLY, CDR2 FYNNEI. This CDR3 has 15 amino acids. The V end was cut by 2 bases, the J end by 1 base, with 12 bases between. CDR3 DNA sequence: TGTGCCAGCAGTGAACTTTGGGACCGGTCCTACGAGCAGTACTTC. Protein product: CASSELWDRSYEQYF. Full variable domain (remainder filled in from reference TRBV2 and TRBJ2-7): EPEVTQTPSHQVTQMGQEVILRCVPISNHLYFYWYRQILGQKVEFLVSFYNNEISEKSEIFDDQFSVERPDGSNFTLKIRSTKLEDSAMYFCASSELWDRSYEQYFGPGTRLTVT.

The CDR3 reads CASSRGLDSNQPQHF. In nucleotides, the CDR3 is TGTGCCAGCAGCCGCGGGCTGGACAGCAATCAGCCCCAGCATTTT. The chain combines TRBV5-5 with TRBJ1-5; D gene ambiguous. Germline lookup yields CDR1 SGHKS and CDR2 YYEKEE (reference sequence). Trimming removed 4 bases at V and 1 base at J, with 12 bases between. This CDR3 is 15 amino acids long. Supplemented by reference TRBV5-5 and TRBJ1-5, the full variable domain reads DAGVTQSPTHLIKTRGQQVTLRCSPISGHKSVSWYQQVLGQGPQFIFQYYEKEERGRGNFPDRFSARQFPNYSSELNVNALLLGDSALYLCASSRGLDSNQPQHFGDGTRLSIL.

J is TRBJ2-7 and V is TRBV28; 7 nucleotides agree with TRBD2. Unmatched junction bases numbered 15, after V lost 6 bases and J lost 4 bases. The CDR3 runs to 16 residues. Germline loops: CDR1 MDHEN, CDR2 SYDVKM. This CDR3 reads CASRPAGTNYLYEQYF. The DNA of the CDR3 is TGTGCCAGCAGGCCGGCCGGGACTAACTACTTATACGAGCAGTACTTC.

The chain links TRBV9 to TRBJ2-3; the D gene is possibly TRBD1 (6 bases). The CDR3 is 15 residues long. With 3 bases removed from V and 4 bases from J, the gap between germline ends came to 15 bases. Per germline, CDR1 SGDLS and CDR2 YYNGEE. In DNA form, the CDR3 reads TGTGCCAGCAGCGCCGAACAGGGTAGGGCAGATACGCAGTATTTT. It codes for CASSAEQGRADTQYF.

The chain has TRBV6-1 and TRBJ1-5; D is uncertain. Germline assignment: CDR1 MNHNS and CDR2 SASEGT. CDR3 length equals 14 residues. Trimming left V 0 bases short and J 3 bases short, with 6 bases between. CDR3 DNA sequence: TGTGCCAGCAGTGAAGCACAGTTCAATCAGCCCCAGCATTTT. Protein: CASSEAQFNQPQHF.

The CDR3 here is CASNTQGAGANVLTF. CDR3 sequence (DNA): TGTGCCAGCAACACCCAGGGGGCTGGGGCCAACGTCCTGACTTTC. This rearrangement joins TRBV28 to TRBJ2-6, with 7 bases fitting TRBD1. This CDR3 spans 15 amino acids. Germline values: CDR1 MDHEN, CDR2 SYDVKM. The trim removed 7 bases at V and 2 bases at J, leaving 5 bases unmatched.

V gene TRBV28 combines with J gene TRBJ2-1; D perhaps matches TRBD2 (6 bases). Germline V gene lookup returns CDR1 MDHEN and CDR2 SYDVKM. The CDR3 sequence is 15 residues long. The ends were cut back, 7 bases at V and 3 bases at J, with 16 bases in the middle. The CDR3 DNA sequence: TGTGCCAGCACTCGCGGAGGGGCGTTCTACAATGAGCAGTTCTTC. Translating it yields CASTRGGAFYNEQFF.

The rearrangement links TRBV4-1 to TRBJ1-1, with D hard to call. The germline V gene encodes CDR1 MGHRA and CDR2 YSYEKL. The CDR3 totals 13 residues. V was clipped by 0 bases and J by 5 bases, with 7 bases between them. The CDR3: CASSQDRGTEAFF. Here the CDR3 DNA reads TGCGCCAGCAGCCAAGATCGAGGGACTGAAGCTTTCTTT.

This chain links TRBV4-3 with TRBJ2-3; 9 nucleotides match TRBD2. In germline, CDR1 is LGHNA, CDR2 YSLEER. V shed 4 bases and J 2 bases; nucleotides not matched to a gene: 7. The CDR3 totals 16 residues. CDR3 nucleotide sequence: TGCGCCAGCAGCCGCCGGACTAGCGCTGCCACAGATACGCAGTATTTT. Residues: CASSRRTSAATDTQYF.

CDR3 bases: TGTGCCAGCCAGGGACAGCTGAATGAGCAGTTCTTC. Translating gives CASQGQLNEQFF. The rearrangement joins TRBV6-5 to TRBJ2-1; 7 bases align to TRBD1. CDR1 is MNHEY, CDR2 SVGAGI, per germline. The CDR3 spans 12 residues. After removal of 8 bases from V and 7 bases from J, the junction contained 5 bases not matched to a gene.

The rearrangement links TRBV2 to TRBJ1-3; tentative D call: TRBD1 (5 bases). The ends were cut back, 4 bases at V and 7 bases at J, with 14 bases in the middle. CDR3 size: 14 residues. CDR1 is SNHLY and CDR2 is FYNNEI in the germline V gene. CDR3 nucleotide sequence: TGTGCCAGCAGTGGAAAGATCTCAGGGAACACCATATATTTT. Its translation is CASSGKISGNTIYF.

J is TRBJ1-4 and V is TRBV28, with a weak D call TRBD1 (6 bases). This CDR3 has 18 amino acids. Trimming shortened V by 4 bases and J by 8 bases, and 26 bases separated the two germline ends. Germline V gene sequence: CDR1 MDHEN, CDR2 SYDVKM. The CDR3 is CASSSGGDWGGRREKLFF. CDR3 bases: TGTGCCAGCAGTTCCGGTGGGGATTGGGGGGGCAGGAGGGAAAAACTGTTTTTT.

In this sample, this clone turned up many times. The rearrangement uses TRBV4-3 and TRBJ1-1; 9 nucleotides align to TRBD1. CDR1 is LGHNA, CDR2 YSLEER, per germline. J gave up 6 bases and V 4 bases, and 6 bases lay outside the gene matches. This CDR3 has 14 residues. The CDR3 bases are TGCGCCAGCAGCCCTCGGACAGGGGAGGCTGAAGCTTTCTTT. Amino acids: CASSPRTGEAEAFF.